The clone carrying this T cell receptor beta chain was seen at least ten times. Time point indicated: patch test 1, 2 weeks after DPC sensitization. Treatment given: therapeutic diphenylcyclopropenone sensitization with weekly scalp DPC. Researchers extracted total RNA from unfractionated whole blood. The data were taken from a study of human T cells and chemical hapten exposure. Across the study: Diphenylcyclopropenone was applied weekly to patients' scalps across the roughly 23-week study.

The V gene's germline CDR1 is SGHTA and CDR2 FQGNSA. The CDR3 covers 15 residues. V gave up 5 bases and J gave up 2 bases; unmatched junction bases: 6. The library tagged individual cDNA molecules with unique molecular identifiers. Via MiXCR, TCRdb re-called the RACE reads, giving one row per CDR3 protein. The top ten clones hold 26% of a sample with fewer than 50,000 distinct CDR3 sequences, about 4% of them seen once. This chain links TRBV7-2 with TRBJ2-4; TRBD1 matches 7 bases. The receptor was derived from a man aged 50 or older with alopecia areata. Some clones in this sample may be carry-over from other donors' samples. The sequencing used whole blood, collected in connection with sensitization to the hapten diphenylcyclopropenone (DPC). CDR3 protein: CASSPPDRPKNIQYF. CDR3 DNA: TGTGCCAGCAGCCCCCCGGACAGGCCCAAAAACATTCAGTACTTC.